The entry below gives a single TCR beta chain sequence along with its context. As yet, its antigen is unknown. A modified ARM-PCR protocol with three rounds of nested PCR amplified TCRbeta. TCRdb analysed the multiplex PCR reads with MiXCR anew, one entry per CDR3 protein. The table has some 120,000 distinct CDR3 sequences, 66% seen once. The CDR3 is 17 residues long. V was clipped by 8 bases and J by 4 bases; unmatched bases: 15. Germline V CDR1 and CDR2: SGHNT, YENEEA. This sample stems from a study of tumor and adjacent non-tumor tissue in lung cancer. The template was RNA from unsorted bulk tissue. Study-level results: Shorter survival was associated with higher TCR diversity in tumors.

V is TRBV11-3 and J is TRBJ1-4, with 8 bases lining up with TRBD1. The receptor comes from a man aged 30 to 39 with non-small cell lung cancer. Material: lung tumor tissue. The CDR3 region is CASGSWTGSPLNEKLFF. Written as DNA, the CDR3 is TGTGCCAGCGGTTCATGGACAGGGAGTCCGCTTAATGAAAAACTGTTTTTT.